The 32 T cell receptor beta chains below come from one sample, sequenced in a study of identical twins. TCRdb re-called the 5' RACE reads through MiXCR, storing one row per CDR3 protein. The sample holds some 900,000 distinct CDR3 sequences; around 12% are singletons and the top ten take about 1.5%. The same sample was also studied in work on yellow fever vaccine responses in identical twins.

What was sequenced was PBMCs. The receptors here all came from a woman between 18 and 29 years old in good health.

This rearrangement joins TRBV24-1 to TRBJ2-1; 13 positions match TRBD2. Germline CDR1 KGHDR, CDR2 SFDVKD. Trimming cost V 6 bases and J 9 bases; bases outside gene matches: 7. CDR3 length: 15 amino acids. The CDR3 reads CATSLGTSGTGEQFF. For the CDR3, the DNA is TGTGCCACCAGTCTTGGGACTAGCGGGACGGGTGAGCAGTTCTTC.

This chain joins TRBV27 and TRBJ2-1; no clear D. The CDR3 extends over 16 amino acids. V lost 0 bases and J lost 2, with 11 bases in between. CDR1 is MNHEY and CDR2 is SMNVEV in the germline V gene (reference sequence). The DNA for the CDR3 is TGTGCCAGCAGTTTATCGGCAGTCCCCCCCTACAATGAGCAGTTCTTC. It translates to CASSLSAVPPYNEQFF.

This clonotype was observed at least ten times. The rearrangement joins TRBV12-3 or TRBV12-4 to TRBJ1-2; TRBD1 agrees at 12 bases. V shed 6 bases and J 8 bases; nucleotides not matched to a gene: 7. This CDR3 has 14 residues. CDR3 residues: CASRKGQGARGYTF. For the CDR3, the DNA is TGTGCCAGCAGGAAGGGACAGGGGGCGCGGGGCTACACCTTC.

The rearrangement uses TRBV18 and TRBJ2-1; 7 nucleotides match TRBD2. The J segment lost 2 bases and the V segment lost 2 bases, leaving 6 bases of the junction unmatched. From germline, CDR1 is KGHSH and CDR2 LQKENI. The CDR3 is 16 amino acids. The CDR3 loop is CASSPNSGPAYNEQFF. CDR3 sequence (DNA): TGTGCCAGCTCACCAAATAGCGGGCCGGCCTACAATGAGCAGTTCTTC.

The CDR3 nucleotides read TGTGCCAGCAGCTTGTTCTGGGGTTACGAGCAGTACGTC. It translates to CASSLFWGYEQYV. This chain connects TRBV5-6 to TRBJ2-7; D gene uncertain. The CDR3 is 13 amino acids. Germline loops: CDR1 SGHDT, CDR2 YYEEEE. Trimming took off 1 base at V and 4 bases at J, with 9 bases between the two ends.

There are a few counts of this clonotype. The chain has TRBV29-1 and TRBJ2-1; 8 bases agree with TRBD2. The CDR3 is 15 residues long. The germline V gene has CDR1 SQVTM and CDR2 ANQGSEA. The V segment lost 6 bases and the J segment 6 bases; nucleotides outside the gene matches: 13. The chain's CDR3 is CSVRRQAGDRNEQFF. The CDR3 DNA reads TGCAGCGTCCGTCGCCAAGCGGGAGACCGCAATGAGCAGTTCTTC.

The chain carries TRBV12-3 or TRBV12-4 and TRBJ2-3; 8 positions match TRBD1. The CDR3 spans 12 residues. Trimming cost V 7 bases and J 7 bases; bases outside gene matches: 4. The CDR3, as DNA: TGTGCCAGCAATACAGGGGGTCATACGCAGTATTTT. Its protein product is CASNTGGHTQYF.

This clonotype was found many times. The gene calls are TRBV5-1 and TRBJ2-7, with 9 bases that match TRBD1. Germline V lookup: CDR1 SGHRS, CDR2 YFSETQ. The CDR3 consists of 14 residues. The trim removed 8 bases at V and 1 base at J, leaving 7 bases unmatched. The CDR3 sequence: CASSGQGSSYEQYF. DNA of the CDR3: TGCGCCAGTAGCGGACAGGGGAGTTCCTACGAGCAGTACTTC.

On this clonotype itself: One end of the junction does not line up with germline, which may come from a read error. This chain's CDR3 is CSARDQNSGNTIYF. CDR3 DNA sequence: TGCAGTGCTAGAGATCAGAACTCTGGAAACACTATATATTTT. This rearrangement joins TRBV20-1 to TRBJ1-3; no clear D. CDR1 and CDR2 (germline): DFQATT, SNEGSKA (reference sequence). The CDR3 contains 14 residues.

This rearrangement joins TRBV6-1 to TRBJ1-1; D is possibly TRBD1 (6 bases). Trimming took 1 base from V and 4 from J, leaving 10 bases between them. This CDR3 region has 14 residues. Germline-derived CDR1 and CDR2 are MNHNS and SASEGT. The CDR3 DNA follows: TGTGCCAGCAGTGAAGACAGGGTGGTCACTGAAGCTTTCTTT. Residues: CASSEDRVVTEAFF.

V usage is TRBV5-6 and J usage is TRBJ2-1; D is possibly TRBD1 (6 bases). V was shortened by 1 base and J by 4 bases, with 15 bases between the two germline ends. Germline V lookup: CDR1 SGHDT, CDR2 YYEEEE. There are 16 residues in the CDR3. CDR3: CASSLTRQALYNEQFF. As DNA, the CDR3 is TGTGCCAGCAGCTTGACCCGACAGGCACTGTACAATGAGCAGTTCTTC.

This clonotype has a count of ten or more. V gene TRBV7-9 combines with J gene TRBJ2-7; possibly TRBD1 for D (6 bases). Germline V CDR1 and CDR2: SEHNR, FQNEAQ (reference sequence). V lost 4 bases, J lost 1 base, and 14 bases lay in between. The CDR3 is 15 amino acids. This chain's CDR3 is CASSSRGDLSYEQYF. Written as DNA, the CDR3 is TGTGCCAGCAGCTCCAGGGGAGACCTTTCCTACGAGCAGTACTTC.

This clonotype came up many times. The chain is built from TRBV5-6 and TRBJ2-7; 8 nucleotides align to TRBD1. The junction had 4 bases not matched to a gene; V was cut back by 2 bases and J by 3 bases. Germline V lookup: CDR1 SGHDT, CDR2 YYEEEE. The CDR3 spans 14 residues. Here the CDR3 reads CASSFRTGYYEQYF. DNA for the CDR3: TGTGCCAGCAGCTTTCGGACAGGGTACTACGAGCAGTACTTC.

In this sample, this clonotype turned up a few times. A much larger clone lies one base from this, so it may be a read error. This chain uses TRBV11-3 with TRBJ1-1; weak D call: TRBD1 (6 bases). The CDR3 length is 14 residues. Trimming removed 5 bases at V and 1 base at J, with 11 bases between. Germline CDR1 and CDR2: SGHNT and YENEEA. The CDR3 coding sequence is TGTGCCAGCAGCCCCGCGACAGGGAACACTGAAGCTTTCTTT. It translates to CASSPATGNTEAFF.

This chain connects TRBV5-4 to TRBJ2-7; 10 bases match TRBD1. The germline CDR1 and CDR2 sequences are SGHNT and YYREEE (reference sequence). V lost 0 bases and J lost 4; bases outside the gene matches: 7. The CDR3 length is 16 residues. DNA for the CDR3: TGTGCCAGCAGCTTGGATGGGACAGGGGTAGGATACGAGCAGTACGTC. Its protein is CASSLDGTGVGYEQYV.

Ten or more counts support this clonotype. The chain recombines TRBV4-1 with TRBJ1-2; the D is unclear. Germline V gene data show CDR1 as MGHRA and CDR2 as YSYEKL. The V and J ends lost 0 bases and 0 bases respectively, with 5 bases between them. This CDR3 is 14 amino acids long. CDR3 amino acids: CASSQELANYGYTF. The CDR3 DNA is TGCGCCAGCAGCCAAGAATTAGCTAACTATGGCTACACCTTC.

The chain has TRBV12-3 or TRBV12-4 and TRBJ2-1; 9 bases are shared with TRBD2. The trim removed 0 bases at V and 8 bases at J, leaving 14 bases unmatched. The CDR3 is 18 residues long. DNA of the CDR3: TGTGCCAGCAGTTTAGCCGGCAGGGCGGTAGCGGGAGACTATGAGCAGTTCTTC. Protein: CASSLAGRAVAGDYEQFF.

The CDR3 loop reads CASSLSFGGLANTGELFF. The CDR3 DNA follows: TGTGCCAGCAGCTTAAGTTTCGGCGGACTGGCGAACACCGGGGAGCTGTTTTTT. The V gene is TRBV7-3, the J gene TRBJ2-2; tentatively, D is TRBD2 (5 bases). CDR3 length: 18 amino acids. V was cut by 1 base and J by 0 bases, with 15 bases left in between. CDR1 and CDR2 (germline): SGHTA, FQGTGA.

V is TRBV15 and J is TRBJ2-1; perhaps D is TRBD1 or TRBD2 (5 bases each). Germline V gene lookup returns CDR1 LNHNV and CDR2 YYDKDF (reference sequence). The CDR3 contains 14 residues. Trimming shortened V by 3 bases and J by 9 bases, and 15 bases separated the two germline ends. The chain's CDR3 is CATSSPGSGVEQFF. The CDR3 DNA sequence: TGTGCCACCAGCAGTCCAGGGAGTGGGGTTGAGCAGTTCTTC.

There are a few counts of this clonotype. V gene TRBV28 combines with J gene TRBJ2-7; a weak D match, TRBD1 (6 bases). V was cut by 7 bases and J by 1 base, with 17 bases left in between. Per germline, CDR1 MDHEN and CDR2 SYDVKM. This CDR3 contains 15 residues. The CDR3 protein is CASTVPGHRSYEQYF. CDR3 DNA sequence: TGTGCCAGCACCGTACCGGGACACAGGTCCTACGAGCAGTACTTC.

This clonotype was recorded at least ten times. The chain combines TRBV15 with TRBJ2-1, with TRBD2 matching 8 bases. V lost 3 bases, J lost 5 bases, and 12 bases stayed unmatched. This CDR3 is built from 17 residues. From germline, CDR1 is LNHNV and CDR2 YYDKDF (reference sequence). The CDR3 region has the DNA TGTGCCACCAGCAGGGATTCGGGAGGGCCAACGCACAATGAGCAGTTCTTC. Its protein is CATSRDSGGPTHNEQFF.

This clonotype was recorded many times. V usage is TRBV12-3 or TRBV12-4 and J usage is TRBJ2-7, with 8 bases identical to TRBD1. Losses at the gene ends were 4 bases for V and 4 bases for J; bases not matched to a gene: 6. CDR3 length equals 14 residues. CDR3 loop: CASSSPGGAYEQYF. In DNA form, the CDR3 reads TGTGCCAGCAGTTCCCCAGGGGGCGCGTACGAGCAGTACTTC.

A few counts support this clonotype. V and J are TRBV2 and TRBJ2-5; TRBD2 matches at 8 bases. With 7 bases clipped from V and 5 bases from J, the junction kept 6 bases outside the gene matches. This CDR3 contains 13 residues. Looked up from germline, CDR1 is SNHLY and CDR2 is FYNNEI. Written as DNA, the CDR3 is TGTGCCAGCAACATAGCGGGGTCGGAGACCCAGTACTTC. As protein: CASNIAGSETQYF. The variable domain in full, with the rest retrieved from reference TRBV2 and TRBJ2-5, is EPEVTQTPSHQVTQMGQEVILRCVPISNHLYFYWYRQILGQKVEFLVSFYNNEISEKSEIFDDQFSVERPDGSNFTLKIRSTKLEDSAMYFCASNIAGSETQYFGPGTRLLVL.

This clonotype turned up a few times. The chain carries TRBV12-3 or TRBV12-4 and TRBJ2-2; D is possibly TRBD2 (6 bases). This CDR3 contains 16 residues. Between the trimmed V and J ends, which lost 7 bases and 1 base, there was a span of 16 bases. The CDR3 nucleotides read TGTGCCAGCACCATCTTGGGGCGGGAGAACACCGGGGAGCTGTTTTTT. Translation: CASTILGRENTGELFF.

The gene calls are TRBV5-1 and TRBJ2-7; weak D call: TRBD1 (6 bases). The V gene's germline CDR1 is SGHRS and CDR2 YFSETQ. This CDR3 contains 14 residues. V lost 2 bases and J 6 bases, leaving 15 bases between the germline ends. The CDR3 sequence: CASSLQGAGGEQYF. The CDR3 nucleotides are TGCGCCAGCAGCTTACAGGGAGCTGGAGGCGAGCAGTACTTC.

This sequence joins TRBV12-3 or TRBV12-4 and TRBJ2-7, with a possible D match to TRBD2 (5 bases). The CDR3 is 16 residues long. Trimming removed 3 bases from V and 3 bases from J, with 18 bases in between. The CDR3 spells CASSFNWGLADYEQYF. The CDR3 DNA reads TGTGCCAGCAGTTTTAATTGGGGTCTAGCAGACTACGAGCAGTACTTC.

This clonotype was recorded a few times. The rearrangement uses TRBV20-1 and TRBJ2-3, with D perhaps TRBD1 or TRBD2 (5 bases each). The CDR3 is 14 amino acids. V was pared by 6 bases and J by 2 bases, with 15 bases between. From germline, CDR1 is DFQATT and CDR2 SNEGSKA (reference sequence). CDR3: CSAHGDGSTDTQYF. For the CDR3, the DNA is TGCAGTGCCCACGGGGACGGATCCACAGATACGCAGTATTTT.

The table lists this clonotype with a few counts. CDR3 protein: CATSDRGLAETQYF. CDR3 DNA: TGTGCCACCAGCGACAGGGGGCTGGCAGAGACCCAGTACTTC. J is TRBJ2-5 and V is TRBV24-1, with 10 bases matching TRBD1. CDR3 length equals 14 residues. Trimming at V came to 7 bases and at J to 4 bases, leaving 5 bases not matched to a gene. CDR1 is KGHDR, CDR2 SFDVKD, per germline.

This clonotype was picked up a small number of times. This chain uses TRBV20-1 with TRBJ1-2, with unresolved D. Germline CDR1 is DFQATT and CDR2 is SNEGSKA (reference sequence). V gave up 1 base and J gave up 4 bases, with 10 bases separating them. This CDR3 spans 13 amino acids. The CDR3 loop reads CSARVLGTYGYTF. CDR3 coding DNA: TGCAGTGCTAGAGTATTGGGAACCTATGGCTACACCTTC.

The chain carries TRBV28 and TRBJ2-7, with a tentative D call TRBD1 (5 bases). Germline lookup yields CDR1 MDHEN and CDR2 SYDVKM. V lost 5 bases and J 4 bases, leaving 18 bases between the germline ends. CDR3 length: 15 residues. The CDR3 DNA reads as TGTGCCAGCAGTCCTGGGGCAGGGCTATTATACGAGCAGTACGTC. Protein: CASSPGAGLLYEQYV.

This clonotype was seen a few times. The chain recombines TRBV7-2 with TRBJ1-1; 8 bases agree with TRBD1. CDR3 length: 15 residues. The V gene's germline CDR1 is SGHTA and CDR2 FQGNSA. With V trimmed by 3 bases and J by 1 base, 4 bases remained unmatched. The CDR3 coding sequence is TGTGCCAGCAGCTTTCGACAGGGGCAGAACACTGAAGCTTTCTTT. It translates to CASSFRQGQNTEAFF.

This clonotype has ten or more counts. The J gene is TRBJ2-7, the V gene TRBV4-1, with D uncertain. This CDR3 comprises 15 residues. The V end was cut by 1 base, the J end by 7 bases, with 17 bases between. Germline CDR1 reads MGHRA; CDR2 reads YSYEKL. This CDR3 is CASSQVFGSTWEQYV. In nucleotides, the CDR3 is TGCGCCAGCAGCCAAGTATTCGGGTCCACTTGGGAGCAGTACGTC.